Ten or more counts support the clone carrying this T cell receptor (beta chain). This record belongs to a study of T-cell reconstitution after alpha-beta-depleted transplantation in children. The library targeted TCRbeta and was prepared with unique molecular identifiers. TCRdb itself ran the PCR reads through MiXCR, one entry per CDR3 protein. The sample records 190,000 or so distinct CDR3 sequences, 14% to 15% being singletons. The length of the CDR3 is 15 residues. CDR1 is SGHRS, CDR2 YFSETQ, per germline. Trimming took 4 bases from V and 4 from J; bases not matched to a gene: 7. The genes are TRBV5-1 and TRBJ2-2; the match to TRBD2 covers 7 bases. The sequences come from PBMCs from the stem cell graft donor, collected from the stem cell graft. The receptor comes from a human donor who donated a stem cell graft to a child with acute lymphoblastic leukemia. CDR3 sequence reads: CASSPIAGPTGELFF. CDR3 coding DNA: TGCGCCAGCAGCCCAATAGCGGGTCCCACCGGGGAGCTGTTTTTT.